One sample yielded the 20 T cell receptor beta chains listed below, sequenced in a study of post-analysis software for immune sequencing data. Presence of unique molecular identifiers characterized the TCR beta cDNA libraries. MiXCR, run by TCRdb on the PCR reads, gives a single entry per CDR3 protein. The data show more than 350,000 distinct CDR3 sequences, approximately 42% seen once. The study's findings and limits: Five TRBV segments occurring more often in patients than controls included TRBV5-6, TRBV5-1 and TRBV20-1.

No antigen has been identified for these receptors. The sequenced sample consisted of blood. These receptors were taken from a girl aged 2 to 10 with multiple sclerosis.

The J gene is TRBJ1-5, the V gene TRBV5-5; possible D gene TRBD1, 5 bases. The CDR3 sequence is 16 residues long. CDR1 and CDR2 from the germline V gene are SGHKS and YYEKEE (reference sequence). V was clipped by 0 bases and J by 4 bases, with 14 bases between them. CDR3 region: CASSLERSRENQPQHF. CDR3 DNA sequence: TGTGCCAGCAGCTTGGAGAGAAGCAGGGAAAATCAGCCCCAGCATTTT. Filled out from reference TRBV5-5 and TRBJ1-5, the complete variable domain reads DAGVTQSPTHLIKTRGQQVTLRCSPISGHKSVSWYQQVLGQGPQFIFQYYEKEERGRGNFPDRFSARQFPNYSSELNVNALLLGDSALYLCASSLERSRENQPQHFGDGTRLSIL.

V usage is TRBV28 and J usage is TRBJ2-1; no reliable D call. CDR3 length: 14 amino acids. V was trimmed by 5 bases and J by 5 bases, leaving 13 bases between them. In germline, CDR1 is MDHEN, CDR2 SYDVKM. CDR3 DNA sequence: TGTGCCAGCAGTCTTACGCCGCCAGACAATGAGCAGTTCTTC. Protein sequence: CASSLTPPDNEQFF.

The gene calls are TRBV28 and TRBJ2-3; D perhaps matches TRBD1 (6 bases). Trimming left V 5 bases short and J 0 bases short, with 12 bases between. CDR3 length equals 15 residues. CDR1 is MDHEN and CDR2 is SYDVKM in the germline V gene. DNA for the CDR3: TGTGCCAGCAGTGCCCCGAGGGGGAGCACAGATACGCAGTATTTT. Translation: CASSAPRGSTDTQYF.

In its sample, this clonotype was seen a few times. The chain carries TRBV12-3 or TRBV12-4 and TRBJ1-1, with TRBD1 matching 8 bases. V dropped 5 bases and J dropped 1; count of bases not matched to a gene: 12. This CDR3 comprises 17 residues. The CDR3 DNA sequence: TGTGCCAGCAGTCAACAGTCAGGGGGCCCCTCGAACACTGAAGCTTTCTTT. Translating gives CASSQQSGGPSNTEAFF.

The CDR3 bases are TGTGCCAGCAGAAGCACAGGGATTTCGGAGACCCAGTACTTC. Its protein is CASRSTGISETQYF. The V call is TRBV28, the J call TRBJ2-5; tentatively, D is TRBD1 (6 bases). V lost 6 bases, J lost 5 bases, and 16 bases lay in between. The CDR3 covers 14 residues. Germline loops: CDR1 MDHEN, CDR2 SYDVKM. The full variable domain, in which reference TRBV28 and TRBJ2-5 provide the parts outside the CDR3, is DVKVTQSSRYLVKRTGEKVFLECVQDMDHENMFWYRQDPGLGLRLIYFSYDVKMKEKGDIPEGYSVSREKKERFSLILESASTNQTSMYLCASRSTGISETQYFGPGTRLLVL.

The chain couples TRBV7-9 to TRBJ2-7; D tentatively reads TRBD1 or TRBD2 (5 bases each). CDR1 is SEHNR and CDR2 is FQNEAQ in the germline V gene (reference sequence). Deletions cut 2 bases from V and 0 bases from J, with 14 bases between. This CDR3 spans 16 amino acids. CDR3 nucleotide sequence: TGTGCCAGCAGCTTATCTGAGGGACGGATCTCCTACGAGCAGTACTTC. Translated: CASSLSEGRISYEQYF.

With respect to this clonotype: A single base separates this from a much larger clone, so it may be a read error. The chain has TRBV12-3 or TRBV12-4 and TRBJ1-6; D gene ambiguous. V was pared by 7 bases and J by 9 bases, with 19 bases between. This CDR3 has 15 amino acids. The CDR3 nucleotides read TGTGCCAGCAACAACCGGGCCTCCCCGGGTTCACCCCTCCACTTT. It specifies CASNNRASPGSPLHF.

This clonotype was picked up a small number of times. The chain has TRBV12-3 or TRBV12-4 and TRBJ1-2; 10 bases line up with TRBD1. The CDR3 contains 14 residues. The trim removed 3 bases at V and 8 bases at J, leaving 6 bases unmatched. The CDR3 region is CASSLALTGGGYTF. The CDR3 DNA reads TGTGCCAGCAGTTTGGCCTTGACAGGGGGCGGCTACACCTTC.

V and J are TRBV2 and TRBJ2-5, with D maybe TRBD1 (6 bases). The J call may be in error: the DNA end matches TRBJ2-7 better. Looked up from germline, CDR1 is SNHLY and CDR2 is FYNNEI. The CDR3 sequence is 13 residues long. Here the CDR3 DNA reads TGTGCCAGCAGCGAGGACAGCCTGAGCGAGCAGTACTTC. Amino acids: CASSEDSLSEQYF.

This clonotype was observed a handful of times. The genes are TRBV5-1 and TRBJ2-7; D not resolved. This CDR3 has 14 residues. Germline CDR1 is SGHRS and CDR2 is YFSETQ. Trimming pared 0 bases from V and 2 bases from J, leaving 9 bases between. The CDR3 region is CASSLDLQTYEQYF. CDR3 DNA sequence: TGCGCCAGCAGCTTGGATCTCCAGACCTACGAGCAGTACTTC.

The chain combines TRBV20-1 with TRBJ2-1, with a possible D match to TRBD2 (5 bases). V gave up 5 bases and J gave up 10 bases, with 15 bases separating them. The CDR3 covers 12 residues. The germline V gene encodes CDR1 DFQATT and CDR2 SNEGSKA (reference sequence). In DNA form, the CDR3 reads TGCAGTGCTTGGACTGGAGCCTACGAGCAGTTCTTC. It yields the protein CSAWTGAYEQFF.

The gene calls are TRBV9 and TRBJ2-7; 9 bases align to TRBD2. There are 18 residues in the CDR3. Losses at the gene ends were 1 base for V and 1 base for J; bases not matched to a gene: 12. In germline, CDR1 is SGDLS, CDR2 YYNGEE. The CDR3 loop is CASSVHANSGSLSYEQYF. The CDR3 DNA reads TGTGCCAGCAGCGTACACGCGAATAGCGGGAGTCTTTCCTACGAGCAGTACTTC.

This clonotype was seen more than once but under ten times. This chain connects TRBV5-5 to TRBJ2-1; D remains ambiguous. Germline CDR1 reads SGHKS; CDR2 reads YYEKEE (reference sequence). The V gene lost 5 bases and the J gene lost 5 bases, with 8 bases spanning the gap. The CDR3 consists of 12 residues. The CDR3 nucleotides read TGTGCCAGCAGTCGAGGTCACAATGAGCAGTTCTTC. It is translated as CASSRGHNEQFF. Combining the CDR3 with reference TRBV5-5 and TRBJ2-1 gives the whole variable domain DAGVTQSPTHLIKTRGQQVTLRCSPISGHKSVSWYQQVLGQGPQFIFQYYEKEERGRGNFPDRFSARQFPNYSSELNVNALLLGDSALYLCASSRGHNEQFFGPGTRLTVL.

The chain carries TRBV19 and TRBJ2-7, with a possible D match to TRBD2 (6 bases). The V and J ends lost 1 base and 3 bases respectively, with 13 bases between them. CDR3 length: 15 amino acids. The germline V gene has CDR1 LNHDA and CDR2 SQIVND (reference sequence). CDR3 region: CASSIAPGANYEQYF. The CDR3 region has the DNA TGTGCCAGTAGTATAGCCCCGGGAGCCAACTACGAGCAGTACTTC.

This clonotype has just a few counts. The genes are TRBV14 and TRBJ2-7, with D perhaps assigned TRBD1 or TRBD2 (5 bases each). The germline CDR1 and CDR2 sequences are SGHDN and FVKESK. The CDR3 has 16 amino acids. The germline V and J ends were trimmed by 3 bases and 2 bases, with 17 bases remaining between them. CDR3 residues: CASSHIGDETPYEQYF. The CDR3 DNA reads as TGTGCCAGCAGCCATATAGGGGACGAAACCCCCTACGAGCAGTACTTC.

The rearrangement uses TRBV5-1 and TRBJ1-1; TRBD1 agrees at 7 bases. Per germline, CDR1 SGHRS and CDR2 YFSETQ. The ends lost 0 bases at V and 4 bases at J; junction bases unmatched: 6. CDR3 length: 15 residues. CDR3 DNA: TGCGCCAGCAGCTTGGGACAGACAGGGAGCACTGAAGCTTTCTTT. It yields the protein CASSLGQTGSTEAFF.

Only a few counts were recorded for this clonotype. J is TRBJ2-1 and V is TRBV4-1; D is ambiguous. CDR1 is MGHRA and CDR2 is YSYEKL in the germline V gene. This CDR3 spans 14 amino acids. Trimming took off 3 bases at V and 5 bases at J, with 11 bases between the two ends. Written as DNA, the CDR3 is TGCGCCAGCAGCCAGCCGAGGCAGAACAATGAGCAGTTCTTC. Its translation: CASSQPRQNNEQFF.

The V gene is TRBV5-1, the J gene TRBJ1-2; TRBD1 matches 8 bases. Per germline, CDR1 SGHRS and CDR2 YFSETQ. J lost 2 bases, V lost 7 bases, and 10 bases had no gene match. The CDR3 is 15 amino acids. In DNA form, the CDR3 reads TGCGCCAGCGGCCCGGGACAGGCTATGAACTATGGCTACACCTTC. Translated: CASGPGQAMNYGYTF.

This clonotype was observed a few times. The rearrangement uses TRBV7-9 and TRBJ2-7; a weak D match, TRBD2 (5 bases). Germline CDR1 SEHNR, CDR2 FQNEAQ (reference sequence). V was pared by 3 bases and J by 5 bases, with 14 bases between. This CDR3 is built from 14 residues. The CDR3 DNA sequence: TGTGCCAGCAGCTTCCCTGACTCGAGGGACGAGCAGTACTTC. Translated, it gives CASSFPDSRDEQYF.

The chain has TRBV3-1 and TRBJ1-2; D possibly corresponds to TRBD1 (5 bases). The V gene lost 0 bases and the J gene lost 5 bases, with 10 bases spanning the gap. The CDR3 consists of 14 residues. Germline CDR1 and CDR2: LGHDT and YNNKEL (reference sequence). The CDR3 region has the DNA TGTGCCAGCAGCCAAGATTATAAGGGGTATGGCTACACCTTC. This gives the protein CASSQDYKGYGYTF.